These T cell receptor beta chains were read from a single sample in a study of shared clonotypes between healthy human individuals. The assay was immunoSEQ multiplex PCR, and TCRdb's table has in-frame clones only and misses some. The profile shows over 2 million clones, 80% to 95% of them singletons. Sequencing was done on a sample of naive CD4+ T cells from PBMCs. The receptors were sampled from a man younger than 35 in good health. Some clones in this sample may be carry-over from other donors' samples. Both conserved end residues are part of each CDR3. A D gene is named only where the DNA matches it firmly. Clone size is shown for a subset of rows, as once, few, many or a class of expanded clone.

V gene	J gene	CDR3 length	D gene	clone size	CDR3 DNA	CDR3 protein
TRBV7-2	TRBJ1-5	15	TRBD1	NA	TGTGCCAGCAGCTTAAGACAGGGGGGCAATCAGCCCCAGCATTTT	CASSLRQGGNQPQHF
TRBV7-6	TRBJ2-2	18	TRBD2	NA	TGTGCCAGCAGCTTATGGGCTAGCGGGAGAGGAAGCACCGGGGAGCTGTTTTTT	CASSLWASGRGSTGELFF
TRBV6-5	TRBJ1-5	13	NA	NA	TGTGCCAGCAGCATGGGTTCCGATCAGCCCCAGCATTTT	CASSMGSDQPQHF
TRBV7-9	TRBJ2-2	14	NA	NA	TGTGCCAGCGTCTACAGCCCGGGCCCCGGGGAGCTGTTTTTT	CASVYSPGPGELFF
TRBV18	TRBJ2-1	15	TRBD1	once	TGTGCCAGCTCACCCACAGGGGGCGTGAGGAATGAGCAGTTCTTC	CASSPTGGVRNEQFF
TRBV7-2	TRBJ2-3	14	NA	NA	TGTGCCAGCAGCTTTACTAGGGGCACAGATACGCAGTATTTT	CASSFTRGTDTQYF
TRBV5-1	TRBJ2-3	16	TRBD2	NA	TGCGCCAGCAGCCCCACCCGACTAGCGGACACAGATACGCAGTATTTT	CASSPTRLADTDTQYF
TRBV6-6	TRBJ1-4	15	NA	NA	TGTGCCAGCAGCCTTGGACTGGCAACTAATGAAAAACTGTTTTTT	CASSLGLATNEKLFF
TRBV5-1	TRBJ2-1	15	TRBD2	NA	TGCGCCAGCAGCTTGGCGGCTAGCGGATTCAATGAGCAGTTCTTC	CASSLAASGFNEQFF
TRBV5-1	TRBJ1-5	14	TRBD1	NA	TGCGCCAGCAGCTTTTTACAGGGGTCCCAGCCCCAGCATTTT	CASSFLQGSQPQHF
TRBV6-1	TRBJ1-4	13	NA	NA	TGTGCCTCACGCGGGGGGATGGGGGAAAAACTGTTTTTT	CASRGGMGEKLFF
TRBV6-1	TRBJ1-2	12	NA	NA	TGTGCCAGCATGATGGACAGTTATGGCTACACCTTC	CASMMDSYGYTF
TRBV28	TRBJ1-5	18	TRBD1	NA	TGTGCCAGCAGCCCCCCGTGGGACAGGGACGCTCTTTATCAGCCCCAGCATTTT	CASSPPWDRDALYQPQHF
TRBV4-3	TRBJ2-1	18	TRBD1	NA	TGCGCCAGCAGCCAAGATTCGGTTCGACAGGGGATAGACAATGAGCAGTTCTTC	CASSQDSVRQGIDNEQFF
TRBV19	TRBJ2-2	15	NA	NA	TGTGCCAGTATCCCCGGAGGTAGCCCCACCGGGGAGCTGTTTTTT	CASIPGGSPTGELFF
TRBV9	TRBJ2-5	16	TRBD2	NA	TGTGCCAGCAGCGTAGGAACTAGCGGGAGAGGGGAGACCCAGTACTTC	CASSVGTSGRGETQYF
TRBV18	TRBJ1-1	15	NA	NA	TGTGCCAGCTCAATCCTAAATTTACAGGGAAGTGAAGCTTTCTTT	CASSILNLQGSEAFF
TRBV7-6	TRBJ2-3	17	TRBD2	NA	TGTGCCAGCAGCTTAGATAGGGGGACTAGTGCCACAGATACGCAGTATTTT	CASSLDRGTSATDTQYF
TRBV28	TRBJ1-2	15	NA	NA	TGTGCCAGCAGTTCGCCGACAGATAGAGTCTATGGCTACACCTTC	CASSSPTDRVYGYTF
TRBV5-1	TRBJ2-1	13	NA	few	TGCGCCAGCAGCTTGGGAGTATACAATGAGCAGTTCTTC	CASSLGVYNEQFF
TRBV15	TRBJ2-1	13	NA	NA	TGTGCCACCAGCAGAGATCAGGGGGGTGAGCAGTTCTTC	CATSRDQGGEQFF
TRBV5-1	TRBJ1-2	12	NA	NA	TGCGCCAGCAGCTTGGAGCGGTATGGCTACACCTTC	CASSLERYGYTF
TRBV19	TRBJ2-3	17	TRBD2	NA	TGTGCCAGTAGTACCCGGTGGAGGGGACTAGCGGGGGATACGCAGTATTTT	CASSTRWRGLAGDTQYF
TRBV11-2	TRBJ2-3	11	NA	NA	TGTGCCTCGAGGGGGAGAGATACGCAGTATTTT	CASRGRDTQYF
TRBV9	TRBJ1-4	15	NA	NA	TGTGCCAGCAGCCCGGAAGGGGCAACTAATGAAAAACTGTTTTTT	CASSPEGATNEKLFF
TRBV7-9	TRBJ2-1	15	NA	NA	TGTGCCAGCACCACTGTAGTCCCCGGCTACAATGAGCAGTTCTTC	CASTTVVPGYNEQFF
TRBV15	TRBJ2-3	15	NA	NA	TGTGCCACCAGCACCCAGAGACGGCCTCCAGATACGCAGTATTTT	CATSTQRRPPDTQYF
TRBV6-5	TRBJ1-2	14	NA	few	TGTGCCAGCAGTGGGCTACAGCGGAACTATGGCTACACCTTC	CASSGLQRNYGYTF
TRBV2	TRBJ2-1	17	TRBD2	NA	TGTGCCAGCAGTCCCGGGACTAGCGGGAGTTCCTACAATGAGCAGTTCTTC	CASSPGTSGSSYNEQFF
TRBV19	TRBJ2-7	13	NA	NA	TGTGCCAGTAGTATCAAATTGTCCTACGAGCAGTACTTC	CASSIKLSYEQYF
TRBV5-1	TRBJ2-7	17	TRBD2	NA	TGCGCCAGCAGCTTGGGCTTACTAGCGGGAGTAGGCTACGAGCAGTACTTC	CASSLGLLAGVGYEQYF
TRBV30	TRBJ1-2	15	NA	NA	TGTGCCTGGAGTGTAAAGACAGGCCGGAGTATAGGCTACACCTTC	CAWSVKTGRSIGYTF
TRBV2	TRBJ2-7	13	NA	NA	TGTGCCAGCAGTGAGGGCGGCTCCTACGAGCAGTACTTC	CASSEGGSYEQYF
TRBV5-4	TRBJ1-1	15	TRBD1	NA	TGTGCCAGCAGCCCCCAGGGGGCGGCGAACACTGAAGCTTTCTTT	CASSPQGAANTEAFF
TRBV28	TRBJ2-7	14	NA	NA	TGTGCCAGCAGTCCCCCGGGGGTACGCTACGAGCAGTACTTC	CASSPPGVRYEQYF
TRBV6-1	TRBJ1-2	13	TRBD1	NA	TGTGCCAGCAGTGACAGGGGGTTCGGTGGCTACACCTTC	CASSDRGFGGYTF
TRBV7-2	TRBJ1-3	14	NA	NA	TGTGCCAGCTACACCCAGGGCTCTGGAAACACCATATATTTT	CASYTQGSGNTIYF
TRBV6-1	TRBJ2-7	14	NA	NA	TGTGCCAGCAGTGAATTTCCGCACTCCTACGAGCAGTACTTC	CASSEFPHSYEQYF
TRBV10-2	TRBJ2-1	16	NA	NA	TGCGCCAGCGGCAGGACCGCAGGGGCCGAAAACAATGAGCAGTTCTTC	CASGRTAGAENNEQFF
TRBV5-1	TRBJ2-5	15	TRBD1	NA	TGCGCCAGCAGCTCCGAGGGGGCTCCTCAAGAGACCCAGTACTTC	CASSSEGAPQETQYF
TRBV11-3	TRBJ2-3	13	NA	NA	TGTGCCAGCTCAGGGGATGGTGGAGATACGCAGTATTTT	CASSGDGGDTQYF
TRBV5-1	TRBJ2-1	16	TRBD1	NA	TGCGCCAGCAGCTTGGTCCCCACCAGGGGGCACAATGAGCAGTTCTTC	CASSLVPTRGHNEQFF
TRBV5-1	TRBJ2-3	15	NA	NA	TGCGCCAGCAGCTTAGGGCGGGAAGGCACAGATACGCAGTATTTT	CASSLGREGTDTQYF
TRBV7-2	TRBJ2-3	14	NA	NA	TGTGCCACCCGACTAGGCGGGGAATGGGATACGCAGTATTTT	CATRLGGEWDTQYF
TRBV5-1	TRBJ2-5	16	NA	NA	TGCGCCAGCAGCCCCCAAACCGGGACGGGCCAAGAGACCCAGTACTTC	CASSPQTGTGQETQYF
TRBV5-1	TRBJ1-2	15	NA	NA	TGCGCCAGCAGCTTGGTCGGGGCCGGAGGGTATGGCTACACCTTC	CASSLVGAGGYGYTF
TRBV28	TRBJ1-3	16	NA	NA	TGTGCCAGCAGTTCCATACGGGGGAGCTCTGGAAACACCATATATTTT	CASSSIRGSSGNTIYF
TRBV5-1	TRBJ2-5	15	NA	once	TGTGCCAGCAGCTTGTGGGGGGCGCGCCAAGAGACCCAGTACTTC	CASSLWGARQETQYF
TRBV6-1	TRBJ2-1	16	NA	NA	TGTGCCAGCAGGGAATGGAAGGGGATCTCCTACAATGAGCAGTTCTTC	CASREWKGISYNEQFF
TRBV2	TRBJ1-1	13	NA	few	TGTGCCAGCAGTGTCCAGCAAAACACTGAAGCTTTCTTT	CASSVQQNTEAFF
TRBV5-1	TRBJ2-7	15	NA	once	TGCGCCAGCAGCTCGCAATCAACGGGGGTCCACGAGCAGTACTTC	CASSSQSTGVHEQYF
TRBV5-1	TRBJ2-7	14	TRBD2	once	TGCGCCAGCAGCTTGACGGGGCCGGGGGGCGAGCAGTACTTC	CASSLTGPGGEQYF
TRBV5-6	TRBJ2-3	14	NA	NA	TGTGCCAGCAGCTTGGACGCAGGCACAGATACGCAGTATTTT	CASSLDAGTDTQYF
TRBV5-4	TRBJ1-2	14	NA	NA	TGTGCCAGCAGCTTGAGCCAGGGGCAAACCGGCTACACCTTC	CASSLSQGQTGYTF
TRBV7-2	TRBJ2-7	14	TRBD1	NA	TGTGCCAGCAGCCCTCGGACAGGGACCTACGAGCAGTACTTC	CASSPRTGTYEQYF
TRBV7-3	TRBJ2-1	19	NA	NA	TGTGCCAGCAGCTTACAGGGGTCGTCGGCTAGCAGACAATACAATGAGCAGTTCTTC	CASSLQGSSASRQYNEQFF
TRBV7-9	TRBJ1-2	17	TRBD1	NA	TGTGCCAGCAGCCCAACGGGGCGGGGGCAGGGGGCAGATGGCTACACCTTC	CASSPTGRGQGADGYTF
TRBV14	TRBJ2-7	13	NA	once	TGTGCCAGCAGCCAAATAAGGGGAAGAGATTTGTACTTC	CASSQIRGRDLYF
TRBV28	TRBJ2-1	12	NA	NA	TGTGCCAGCACTTCCCTCCGTGGCGAGCAGTTCTTC	CASTSLRGEQFF